The 9 T cell receptor beta chains reported below all come from one sample, sequenced in a study of shared clonotypes between healthy human individuals. The method was immunoSEQ multiplex PCR; TCRdb's version includes in-frame clones alone and lacks a portion of them. This table has hundreds of thousands of clones, almost 97% appearing once. The sequenced material came from naive CD4+ T cells sorted from blood. Subset indicated: CD45RA+ positively selected. The receptors were sampled from a woman in her 30s in good health.

The CDR3 DNA is TGTGCCAGCAGCCCGATGGGTGAACGAAAACTGTTTTTT. Translated, it gives CASSPMGERKLFF. V and J are TRBV11-3 and TRBJ1-4; D not certain. Trimming removed 5 bases at V and 10 bases at J, with 14 bases between. The CDR3 is 13 amino acids. From germline, CDR1 is SGHNT and CDR2 YENEEA.

A note on this clone: Other nucleotide sequences from this sample produce the same CDR3. The chain joins TRBV20-1 to TRBJ2-5; D may be TRBD1 (5 bases). Per germline, CDR1 DFQATT and CDR2 SNEGSKA (reference sequence). The CDR3 consists of 11 residues. Trimming pared 6 bases from V and 4 bases from J, leaving 9 bases between. CDR3: CSARVAETQYF. The CDR3, as DNA: TGCAGTGCCAGGGTAGCAGAGACCCAGTACTTC.

This clone has just one count. The chain carries TRBV28 and TRBJ2-6; D not resolved. This CDR3 has 12 residues. V shed 8 bases and J shed 2 bases, with 4 bases lying between them. The germline CDR1 and CDR2 sequences are MDHEN and SYDVKM. CDR3 bases: TGTGCCAGCGGCGCTGGGGCCAACGTCCTGACTTTC. Amino acid sequence: CASGAGANVLTF.

This chain connects TRBV18 to TRBJ2-3, with a tentative D call TRBD2 (5 bases). V was pared by 4 bases and J by 0 bases, with 14 bases between. The germline CDR1 and CDR2 sequences are KGHSH and LQKENI. The CDR3 extends over 16 amino acids. CDR3 sequence (DNA): TGTGCCAGCTCACTCATATCCGGGAAGAGCACAGATACGCAGTATTTT. This encodes CASSLISGKSTDTQYF.

The chain is built from TRBV5-6 and TRBJ1-4, with no clear D. The CDR3 runs 15 residues. The germline V and J ends were trimmed by 1 base and 1 base, with 8 bases remaining between them. Germline V CDR1 and CDR2: SGHDT, YYEEEE. CDR3 nucleotides: TGTGCCAGCAGCTTGAGGGTCCAAACTAATGAAAAACTGTTTTTT. Translation gives CASSLRVQTNEKLFF.

The chain employs TRBV5-1 and TRBJ1-2, with D tentatively TRBD1 (5 bases). In germline, CDR1 is SGHRS, CDR2 YFSETQ. The length of the CDR3 is 15 residues. V lost 4 bases, J lost 1 base, and 14 bases lay in between. CDR3 in DNA: TGCGCCAGCAGCATGGGTCGACAGATTAACTATGGCTACACCTTC. This sequence encodes CASSMGRQINYGYTF.

V and J are TRBV7-8 and TRBJ2-5; D is unresolved. The germline V gene has CDR1 SGHVS and CDR2 FQNEAQ. The germline V and J ends were trimmed by 1 base and 3 bases, with 15 bases remaining between them. The CDR3 consists of 16 residues. In DNA form, the CDR3 reads TGTGCCAGCAGCTTAGGAGGTCTAGATCTAAAAGAGACCCAGTACTTC. Translated, it gives CASSLGGLDLKETQYF.

This chain connects TRBV14 to TRBJ2-1; 12 bases line up with TRBD1. Germline lookup yields CDR1 SGHDN and CDR2 FVKESK. CDR3 length: 17 amino acids. The V gene end was trimmed by 5 bases and the J gene end by 4 bases; junction bases not matched to a gene: 9. The CDR3 DNA is TGTGCCAGCAGCAAACCGGGACAGGGGGCTATTTACAATGAGCAGTTCTTC. Amino acids: CASSKPGQGAIYNEQFF.

The chain carries TRBV21-1 and TRBJ2-7; TRBD1 reflects the table's D call only, with no check against the DNA. TRBV21-1 is listed as a pseudogene. This CDR3 is 15 amino acids long. This CDR3 is CASISPRDRDYEQYF. The CDR3, as DNA: TGTGCCAGCATCTCCCCCAGGGACAGGGACTACGAGCAGTACTTC.